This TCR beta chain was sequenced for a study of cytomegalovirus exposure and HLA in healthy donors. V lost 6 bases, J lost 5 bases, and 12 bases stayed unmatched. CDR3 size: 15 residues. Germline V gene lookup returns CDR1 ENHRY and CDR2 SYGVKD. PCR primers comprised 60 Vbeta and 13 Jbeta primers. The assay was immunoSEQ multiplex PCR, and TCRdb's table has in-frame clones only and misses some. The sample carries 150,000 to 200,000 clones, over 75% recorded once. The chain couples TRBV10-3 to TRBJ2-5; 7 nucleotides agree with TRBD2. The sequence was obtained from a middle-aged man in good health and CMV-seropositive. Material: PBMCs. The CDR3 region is CAIRASGGFGETQYF. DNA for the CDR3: TGTGCCATCAGGGCGTCGGGGGGTTTTGGGGAGACCCAGTACTTC.